This TCR beta chain was obtained from a study of T cell changes during pregnancy in multiple sclerosis. Generated by immunoSEQ multiplex PCR, the TCRdb table keeps only in-frame clones and is missing some. The sample includes tens of thousands of clones, approximately 91% of them seen just once. Germline CDR1 reads MGHRA; CDR2 reads YSYEKL. The CDR3 contains 13 residues. V was clipped by 5 bases and J by 6 bases, with 12 bases between them. The J gene is TRBJ2-3, the V gene TRBV4-1; D uncertain. This clonotype was sampled from a female donor with multiple sclerosis, enrolled in a pregnancy study. Sample: CD8+ T cells from peripheral blood mononuclear cells, taken in the third trimester of pregnancy. CDR3: CASSDIPADTQYF. CDR3 coding DNA: TGCGCCAGCAGCGATATCCCAGCGGATACGCAGTATTTT.